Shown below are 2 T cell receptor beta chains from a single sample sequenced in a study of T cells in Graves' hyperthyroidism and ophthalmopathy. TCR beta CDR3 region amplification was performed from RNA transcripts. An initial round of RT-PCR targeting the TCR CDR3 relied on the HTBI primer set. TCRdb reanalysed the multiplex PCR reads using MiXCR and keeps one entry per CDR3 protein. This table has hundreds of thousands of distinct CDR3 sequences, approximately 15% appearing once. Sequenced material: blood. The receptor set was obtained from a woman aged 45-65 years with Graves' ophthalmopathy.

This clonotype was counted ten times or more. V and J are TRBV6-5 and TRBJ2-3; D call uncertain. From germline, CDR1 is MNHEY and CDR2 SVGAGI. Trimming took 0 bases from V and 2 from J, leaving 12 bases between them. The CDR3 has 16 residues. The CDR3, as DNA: TGTGCCAGCAGTTACTCTCCCCGAGCCCCCACAGATACGCAGTATTTT. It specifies CASSYSPRAPTDTQYF.

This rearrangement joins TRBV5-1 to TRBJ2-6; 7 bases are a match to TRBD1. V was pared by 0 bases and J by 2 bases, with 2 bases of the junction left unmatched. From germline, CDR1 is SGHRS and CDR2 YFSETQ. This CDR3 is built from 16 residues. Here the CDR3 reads CASSLEGTAGANVLTF. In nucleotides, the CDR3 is TGCGCCAGCAGCTTGGAAGGGACAGCTGGGGCCAACGTCCTGACTTTC.